This T cell receptor (beta chain) was retrieved from a study of neurological immune-mediated disorders. Study-wide findings and caveats: When grouped phylogenetically, the repertoires of 18 of the 34 multiple sclerosis patients fell together in one related-CDR3 cluster, which is a possible signature. TCR-beta repertoires seemed private in all groups, with no expanded CDR3 amino acid sequences shared. HTLV-1-associated myelopathy displayed the greatest TCR clonal expansion, and multiple sclerosis exhibited the smallest, lower than that of healthy controls.

This clonotype was found many times. The antigen is not known. After removal of 7 bases from V and 5 bases from J, the junction contained 3 bases not matched to a gene. CDR3 length: 13 amino acids. Germline loops: CDR1 MNHNS, CDR2 SASEGT. TCRdb reprocessed the 5' RACE reads with MiXCR, giving one entry per CDR3 protein. This sample yields roughly 70,000 distinct CDR3 sequences, of which roughly 3.9% are seen a single time; 1% to 1.5% belongs to the top ten. The chain combines TRBV6-1 with TRBJ2-5; TRBD2 matches 11 bases. The TCR comes from a man aged 25-45 years with multiple sclerosis. The material sequenced was PBMCs. DNA for the CDR3: TGTGCCAGCACACGGACTAGCGGGGAGACCCAGTACTTC. It yields the protein CASTRTSGETQYF.